This T cell receptor beta chain was identified during a study of blood T cell repertoires in COVID-19. Original processing notes: Reference gene primer amplification in the assay estimated nucleated cell counts. Assay: immunoSEQ multiplex PCR; the TCRdb copy retains only in-frame clones and omits some. The V and J calls and clone size were taken over from that table, and D and trimming were inferred from the DNA. This table holds some 82,000 clones, around 83% found once. Per germline, CDR1 SGHTA and CDR2 FQGNSA. The CDR3 runs to 13 residues. For this clone: The junction departs from germline at one end; a sequencing error may be responsible.

This TCR derives from a man older than 75 with active or convalescent COVID-19. The chain recombines TRBV7-2 with TRBJ1-1; D is unclear. Specimen: peripheral blood. CDR3 in amino acids: CASSLKDRTEAFF. The DNA for the CDR3 is TGTGCCAGCAGCTTGAAAGATCGGACTGAGGCTTTCTTT.